The 12 T cell receptor beta chains listed next were all sequenced from one sample in a study of blood T cell repertoires in COVID-19. Here immunoSEQ multiplex PCR was the method, and the copy in TCRdb shows in-frame clones only, minus some. The profile shows tens of thousands of clones, about 90% of them singletons. Sample: peripheral blood. Receptor source: a human donor in a cohort sampled during active COVID-19.

This sequence joins TRBV5-6 and TRBJ1-6; D is unresolved. The CDR3 spans 16 residues. The V end was cut by 5 bases, the J end by 9 bases, with 21 bases between. Germline V gene sequence: CDR1 SGHDT, CDR2 YYEEEE. This CDR3 is CASSSPLNGWSSPLHF. In DNA form, the CDR3 reads TGTGCCAGCAGTTCCCCCCTCAACGGGTGGAGTTCACCCCTCCACTTT.

The genes are TRBV12-3 or TRBV12-4 and TRBJ2-1; D remains unclear. Trimming shortened V by 0 bases and J by 5 bases, and 5 bases separated the two germline ends. The CDR3 loop spans 13 amino acids. The CDR3 sequence: CASSLASHNEQFF. As DNA, the CDR3 is TGTGCCAGCAGTTTAGCTTCTCACAATGAGCAGTTCTTC.

This rearrangement joins TRBV18 to TRBJ1-2, with D uncertain. V gave up 6 bases and J gave up 4 bases, with 12 bases separating them. Germline V gene sequence: CDR1 KGHSH, CDR2 LQKENI. The CDR3 is 13 amino acids. CDR3 nucleotide sequence: TGTGCCAGCTCCATAGACACATCCTATGGCTACACCTTC. Protein product: CASSIDTSYGYTF.

CDR3 coding DNA: TGCGCCAGCAGCCAAGCAGGGGTCAGCACAGATACGCAGTATTTT. Protein: CASSQAGVSTDTQYF. V is TRBV4-3 and J is TRBJ2-3, with D possibly being TRBD1 (6 bases). Between the trimmed V and J ends, which lost 1 base and 0 bases, there was a span of 8 bases. This CDR3 contains 15 residues. Germline assignment: CDR1 LGHNA and CDR2 YSLEER.

This rearrangement joins TRBV19 to TRBJ1-2; D unresolved. Looked up from germline, CDR1 is LNHDA and CDR2 is SQIVND (reference sequence). CDR3 size: 14 residues. V shed 2 bases and J shed 2 bases, with 9 bases lying between them. The CDR3 bases are TGTGCCAGTAGTATACAGGCCCTCAACTATGGCTACACCTTC. Its translation: CASSIQALNYGYTF.

With regard to this clone: Other DNA sequences of this sample code for an identical CDR3. The rearrangement links TRBV18 to TRBJ2-2; TRBD1 matches at 9 bases. From germline, CDR1 is KGHSH and CDR2 LQKENI. V lost 4 bases and J lost 1; bases outside the gene matches: 1. The CDR3 has 15 amino acids. Here the CDR3 reads CASSLGQGNTGELFF. Written as DNA, the CDR3 is TGTGCCAGCTCACTGGGACAGGGGAACACCGGGGAGCTGTTTTTT.

The gene calls are TRBV6-6 and TRBJ1-1; D perhaps matches TRBD1 (5 bases). CDR1 MNHNY and CDR2 SVGAGI come from the germline V gene (reference sequence). V lost 4 bases to trimming and J lost 3 bases, with 12 bases between them. The CDR3 length is 14 residues. The CDR3 loop is CASSSLTADTEAFF. The CDR3 nucleotides are TGTGCCAGCAGTTCCCTGACAGCAGACACTGAAGCTTTCTTT.

This clone has more than one count but fewer than ten. The chain has TRBV9 and TRBJ2-2; TRBD1 aligns across 11 bases. Germline CDR1 reads SGDLS; CDR2 reads YYNGEE. Unmatched junction bases numbered 6, after V lost 4 bases and J lost 1 base. This CDR3 is 17 amino acids long. This CDR3 reads CASSPGQGVLNTGELFF. DNA for the CDR3: TGTGCCAGCAGCCCGGGACAGGGGGTACTGAACACCGGGGAGCTGTTTTTT.

In its sample, this clone was seen once. V is TRBV5-1 and J is TRBJ1-5; the D gene is possibly TRBD1 (6 bases). Germline V gives CDR1 SGHRS, CDR2 YFSETQ. Trimming stripped 3 bases from V and 1 base from J, with 11 bases between. This CDR3 has 15 amino acids. The CDR3 sequence is CASSYTGLSNQPQHF. The CDR3 DNA reads as TGCGCCAGCAGCTACACAGGGTTGAGCAATCAGCCCCAGCATTTT.

The V call is TRBV3-1 (or the pseudogene TRBV3-2), the J call TRBJ1-1; D gene unclear. CDR3 length: 11 amino acids. Germline CDR1 is LGHDT and CDR2 is YNNKEL (reference sequence). The germline V and J ends were trimmed by 1 base and 11 bases, with 8 bases remaining between them. CDR3 sequence: CASSQGQKAFF. CDR3 sequence (DNA): TGTGCCAGCAGCCAAGGGCAGAAGGCTTTCTTT.

This chain uses TRBV6-5 with TRBJ1-4; TRBD1 matches at 9 bases. CDR3 length: 14 residues. CDR1 is MNHEY, CDR2 SVGAGI, per germline. V shed 6 bases, J shed 8 bases, and the junction held 7 bases outside the gene matches. CDR3 nucleotides: TGTGCCAGCAGAAAACAGGGGGCGAGGGAAAAACTGTTTTTT. Translated: CASRKQGAREKLFF.

As regards this clone: Other DNA sequences from this sample encode an identical CDR3 as well. V gene TRBV19 combines with J gene TRBJ1-5; 7 bases line up with TRBD1. After removal of 2 bases from V and 5 bases from J, the junction contained 3 bases not matched to a gene. Germline CDR1 reads LNHDA; CDR2 reads SQIVND (reference sequence). CDR3 length: 14 residues. This CDR3 is CASSIWTGDQPQHF. DNA for the CDR3: TGTGCCAGTAGTATATGGACAGGAGATCAGCCCCAGCATTTT. The full variable domain, rest sourced from reference TRBV19 and TRBJ1-5, is DGGITQSPKYLFRKEGQNVTLSCEQNLNHDAMYWYRQDPGQGLRLIYYSQIVNDFQKGDIAEGYSVSREKKESFPLTVTSAQKNPTAFYLCASSIWTGDQPQHFGDGTRLSIL.